Below are 11 T cell receptor beta chains sequenced from a single sample in a study of a mutant IDH1 vaccine in newly diagnosed glioma. The time point is: baseline, week 1 (first vaccination visit). Treatment in this sample: pre-vaccination baseline after standard-of-care therapy. The repertoire was sequenced with immunoSEQ multiplex PCR; TCRdb's copy has only in-frame clones and lacks some. Of about 15,000 clones in the sample, over 75% were seen once. The source material was PBMCs, sampled from a glioma patient treated with radiotherapy, temozolomide or both. The source is a woman between 35 and 50 years old with glioma. Some clones in this sample may be carry-over from other donors' samples.

The chain has TRBV2 and TRBJ1-3; possibly TRBD1 for D (5 bases). The CDR3 sequence is 14 residues long. V was pared by 8 bases and J by 1 base, with 12 bases between. Germline-derived CDR1 and CDR2 are SNHLY and FYNNEI. In nucleotides, the CDR3 is TGTGCCAGCCATAGGGGATTTTCTGGAAACACCATATATTTT. Translated, it gives CASHRGFSGNTIYF.

The chain uses TRBV5-4 and TRBJ2-6, with unresolved D. The V end lost 5 bases, the J end lost 0 bases, and 6 bases lay between the germline ends. From germline, CDR1 is SGHNT and CDR2 YYREEE (reference sequence). The CDR3 runs 14 residues. This CDR3 reads CASRGSSGANVLTF. In DNA, the CDR3 is TGTGCCAGCAGAGGAAGCTCTGGGGCCAACGTCCTGACTTTC. Full variable domain (missing parts from reference TRBV5-4 and TRBJ2-6): ETGVTQSPTHLIKTRGQQVTLRCSSQSGHNTVSWYQQALGQGPQFIFQYYREEENGRGNFPPRFSGLQFPNYSSELNVNALELDDSALYLCASRGSSGANVLTFGAGSRLTVL.

In nucleotides, the CDR3 is TGTGCCAGCAGTCTCACAGGGGGCTATAACTATGGCTACACCTTC. It yields the protein CASSLTGGYNYGYTF. This chain links TRBV27 with TRBJ1-2; 9 bases align to TRBD1. Germline V gene data show CDR1 as MNHEY and CDR2 as SMNVEV (reference sequence). The ends lost 5 bases at V and 1 base at J; junction bases unmatched: 5. The CDR3 totals 15 residues.

The CDR3 spells CASDRTGMGELFF. As DNA, the CDR3 is TGTGCCAGTGACCGGACAGGGATGGGGGAGCTGTTTTTT. This chain uses TRBV2 with TRBJ2-2; TRBD1 matches 8 bases. CDR3 length: 13 residues. The trim removed 9 bases at V and 8 bases at J, leaving 8 bases unmatched. Germline values: CDR1 SNHLY, CDR2 FYNNEI.

This rearrangement joins TRBV4-2 to TRBJ2-7, with D possibly being TRBD1 (5 bases). Germline V CDR1 and CDR2: LGHNA, YNFKEQ. V was shortened by 2 bases and J by 6 bases, with 11 bases between the two germline ends. CDR3 length: 13 amino acids. In nucleotides, the CDR3 is TGTGCCAGCAGCCAAAGGCAGGGAACCGAGCAGTACTTC. Translation: CASSQRQGTEQYF.

The V call is TRBV7-9, the J call TRBJ2-2, with 7 bases fitting TRBD2. Germline lookup yields CDR1 SEHNR and CDR2 FQNEAQ (reference sequence). The V segment lost 2 bases and the J segment 5 bases; nucleotides outside the gene matches: 2. The CDR3 has 14 residues. The CDR3 loop reads CASSLSGKTGELFF. CDR3 coding DNA: TGTGCCAGCAGCTTAAGCGGGAAGACCGGGGAGCTGTTTTTT.

The chain uses TRBV6-1 and TRBJ1-6; no firm D call. Per the germline V gene, CDR1 is MNHNS and CDR2 is SASEGT. Between the trimmed V and J ends, which lost 1 base and 0 bases, there was a span of 4 bases. The CDR3 has 15 amino acids. The CDR3 reads CASSEGSSYNSPLHF. As DNA, the CDR3 is TGTGCCAGCAGTGAAGGAAGCTCCTATAATTCACCCCTCCACTTT.

The V call is TRBV4-1, the J call TRBJ2-7, with 11 positions matching TRBD2. Germline V lookup: CDR1 MGHRA, CDR2 YSYEKL. J gave up 1 base and V 6 bases, and 8 bases lay outside the gene matches. This CDR3 contains 16 residues. CDR3 amino acids: CASSLPTSGESYEQYF. DNA for the CDR3: TGCGCCAGCAGTCTTCCGACTAGCGGGGAGTCCTACGAGCAGTACTTC.

This clone is a singleton in its sample. V gene TRBV5-1 combines with J gene TRBJ2-3; 10 bases are a match to TRBD2. The CDR3 totals 16 residues. Per the germline V gene, CDR1 is SGHRS and CDR2 is YFSETQ. Germline trimming cut 0 bases from V and 6 bases from J; bases unmatched to any gene: 7. The CDR3 region is CASSLDASGSSDTQYF. The DNA of the CDR3 is TGCGCCAGCAGCTTGGACGCTAGCGGGAGTTCGGATACGCAGTATTTT.

The rearrangement links TRBV30 to TRBJ1-4; 9 bases fit TRBD1. Trimming cost V 3 bases and J 3 bases; bases outside gene matches: 5. This CDR3 region has 15 residues. CDR1 and CDR2 from the germline V gene are GTSNPN and SVGIG (reference sequence). The CDR3 reads CAWRDRGASNEKLFF. The DNA for the CDR3 is TGTGCCTGGAGGGACAGGGGTGCGTCTAATGAAAAACTGTTTTTT.

This chain connects TRBV30 to TRBJ2-6; D gene uncertain. From germline, CDR1 is GTSNPN and CDR2 SVGIG (reference sequence). V lost 2 bases and J lost 6, with 11 bases in between. The CDR3 is 14 amino acids. CDR3 residues: CAWSRKRQANVLTF. The CDR3 coding sequence is TGTGCCTGGAGTAGAAAGAGACAGGCCAACGTCCTGACTTTC.